A single sample is the source of the 13 T cell receptor beta chains below, sequenced in a study of cytomegalovirus exposure and HLA in healthy donors. The primer mix had 60 Vbeta and 13 Jbeta primers. Clones were sequenced by immunoSEQ multiplex PCR, and TCRdb holds only the in-frame ones, with some missing. The sample consists of 40,000 to 55,000 clones, 72% of them appearing once. The sequenced sample was PBMCs. These TCRs come from a woman aged 50 to 60 in good health and CMV-seronegative.

This clone was counted between two and nine times. The chain links TRBV6-1 to TRBJ1-5, with D maybe TRBD1 (6 bases). Germline CDR1 and CDR2: MNHNS and SASEGT. This CDR3 has 15 residues. V shed 2 bases and J shed 7 bases, with 15 bases lying between them. CDR3 region: CASSELQGSRQPQHF. In DNA, the CDR3 is TGTGCCAGCAGTGAACTACAGGGTAGTAGACAGCCCCAGCATTTT.

This clone was seen a few times. The chain uses TRBV7-8 and TRBJ1-2, with a possible D match to TRBD1 (5 bases). The CDR3 contains 17 residues. V was cut by 0 bases and J by 3 bases, with 17 bases left in between. From germline, CDR1 is SGHVS and CDR2 FQNEAQ. DNA for the CDR3: TGTGCCAGCAGCTTAGCGACAGCCGCCGACCTTGACTATGGCTACACCTTC. Its translation is CASSLATAADLDYGYTF.

The chain recombines TRBV5-1 with TRBJ2-7; 8 bases match TRBD1. CDR3 length: 15 amino acids. The junction had 6 bases not matched to a gene; V was cut back by 2 bases and J by 2 bases. From germline, CDR1 is SGHRS and CDR2 YFSETQ. The CDR3 nucleotides read TGCGCCAGCAGCTTACAGGGGGTGCGGACCTACGAGCAGTACTTC. It encodes CASSLQGVRTYEQYF.

The chain joins TRBV4-2 to TRBJ2-7; 7 positions match TRBD1. Trimming took 0 bases from V and 2 from J; bases not matched to a gene: 7. Germline V gene data show CDR1 as LGHNA and CDR2 as YNFKEQ. The CDR3 has 16 amino acids. The CDR3 sequence: CASSQEIWDSTYEQYF. The CDR3 DNA reads TGTGCCAGCAGCCAAGAAATTTGGGACAGTACCTACGAGCAGTACTTC.

CDR3 sequence (DNA): TGTGCCAGCAGCCCCGGACAGGGTAAAATGCAGTACTTC. It is translated as CASSPGQGKMQYF. The chain combines TRBV7-3 with TRBJ2-7; the match to TRBD1 covers 8 bases. The CDR3 consists of 13 residues. With 5 bases clipped from V and 9 bases from J, the junction kept 9 bases outside the gene matches. Per the germline V gene, CDR1 is SGHTA and CDR2 is FQGTGA. The variable domain in full, completed from reference TRBV7-3 and TRBJ2-7, reads GAGVSQTPSNKVTEKGKYVELRCDPISGHTALYWYRQSLGQGPEFLIYFQGTGAADDSGLPNDRFFAVRPEGSVSTLKIQRTERGDSAVYLCASSPGQGKMQYFGPGTRLTVT.

This clone was seen more than once but under ten times. The chain combines TRBV4-3 with TRBJ2-1; no reliable D call. The CDR3 totals 14 residues. Germline CDR1 is LGHNA and CDR2 is YSLEER. The V end lost 0 bases, the J end lost 2 bases, and 5 bases lay between the germline ends. Here the CDR3 reads CASSQDQTYNEQFF. The CDR3 DNA reads TGCGCCAGCAGCCAAGATCAAACCTACAATGAGCAGTTCTTC.

This chain connects TRBV30 to TRBJ1-5, with TRBD1 as a possible D gene (5 bases). The CDR3 runs to 14 residues. The V end lost 2 bases, the J end lost 6 bases, and 14 bases lay between the germline ends. Germline CDR1 reads GTSNPN; CDR2 reads SVGIG (reference sequence). For the CDR3, the DNA is TGTGCCTGGAGTCCGACAGTGCGGGGTCAGCCCCAGCATTTT. This sequence encodes CAWSPTVRGQPQHF.

The V gene is TRBV5-8, the J gene TRBJ1-1; a weak D match, TRBD1 (6 bases). The CDR3 is 18 residues long. Trimming left V 4 bases short and J 7 bases short, with 29 bases between. The germline CDR1 and CDR2 sequences are SGHTS and YDEGEE. The CDR3 bases are TGTGCCAGCAGCCCGGGGGGCACTCAACCCATGGTAACTAGTGAAGCTTTCTTT. Its protein product is CASSPGGTQPMVTSEAFF.

The gene calls are TRBV7-6 and TRBJ2-7; D unclear. The length of the CDR3 is 13 residues. V dropped 9 bases and J dropped 5 bases, with 17 bases sitting between them. Germline V gene lookup returns CDR1 SGHVS and CDR2 FNYEAQ. In nucleotides, the CDR3 is TGTGCCAGGACTGCTGAAATTGGTCACGAGCAGTACTTC. It translates to CARTAEIGHEQYF.

The chain couples TRBV28 to TRBJ2-1, with 7 bases lining up with TRBD1. The CDR3 consists of 13 residues. Germline CDR1 reads MDHEN; CDR2 reads SYDVKM. V was pared by 10 bases and J by 6 bases, with 9 bases of the junction left unmatched. The CDR3: CATSLDRLNEQFF. The CDR3 region has the DNA TGTGCCACCAGCCTGGACAGGCTCAATGAGCAGTTCTTC.

The rearrangement links TRBV7-9 to TRBJ2-3; 10 bases match TRBD1. Per germline, CDR1 SEHNR and CDR2 FQNEAQ (reference sequence). Unmatched junction bases numbered 4, after V lost 0 bases and J lost 10 bases. This CDR3 has 14 amino acids. CDR3 nucleotides: TGTGCCAGCAGCTTAGCGGGACAGGGGAATGCGCAGTATTTT. It is translated as CASSLAGQGNAQYF.

The chain carries TRBV19 and TRBJ1-1; possibly TRBD1 for D (6 bases). This CDR3 has 15 residues. Germline values: CDR1 LNHDA, CDR2 SQIVND (reference sequence). With 4 bases removed from V and 1 base from J, the gap between germline ends came to 13 bases. CDR3 loop: CASSTSGVGNTEAFF. As DNA, the CDR3 is TGTGCCAGTAGTACATCAGGGGTTGGGAACACTGAAGCTTTCTTT.

J is TRBJ1-3 and V is TRBV5-8; D unclear. Deletions cut 0 bases from V and 3 bases from J, with 7 bases between. Germline assignment: CDR1 SGHTS and CDR2 YDEGEE. CDR3 size: 14 residues. The CDR3 is CASSLVIFGNTIYF. The CDR3 coding sequence is TGTGCCAGCAGCTTGGTAATCTTTGGAAACACCATATATTTT.